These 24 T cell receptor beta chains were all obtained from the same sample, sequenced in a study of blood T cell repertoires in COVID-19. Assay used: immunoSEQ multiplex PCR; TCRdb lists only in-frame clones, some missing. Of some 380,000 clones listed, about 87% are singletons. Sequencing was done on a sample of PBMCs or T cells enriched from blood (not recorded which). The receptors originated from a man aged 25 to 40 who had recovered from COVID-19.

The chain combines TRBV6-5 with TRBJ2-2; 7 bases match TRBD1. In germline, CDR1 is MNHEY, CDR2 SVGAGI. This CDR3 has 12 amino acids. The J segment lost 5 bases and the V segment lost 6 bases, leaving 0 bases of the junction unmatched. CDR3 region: CASRTGTGELFF. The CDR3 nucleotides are TGTGCCAGCAGGACAGGGACCGGGGAGCTGTTTTTT.

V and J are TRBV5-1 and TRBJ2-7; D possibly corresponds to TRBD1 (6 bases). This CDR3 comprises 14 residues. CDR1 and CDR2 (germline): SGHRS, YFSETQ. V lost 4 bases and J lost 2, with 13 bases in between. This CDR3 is CASSVQGQAYEQYF. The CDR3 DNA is TGCGCCAGCAGCGTTCAGGGGCAAGCCTACGAGCAGTACTTC.

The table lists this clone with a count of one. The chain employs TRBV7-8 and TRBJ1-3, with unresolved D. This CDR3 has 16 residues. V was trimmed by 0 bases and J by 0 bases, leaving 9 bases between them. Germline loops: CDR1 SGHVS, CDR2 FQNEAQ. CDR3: CASSLAARLSGNTIYF. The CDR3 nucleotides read TGTGCCAGCAGCTTAGCAGCCAGGCTCTCTGGAAACACCATATATTTT.

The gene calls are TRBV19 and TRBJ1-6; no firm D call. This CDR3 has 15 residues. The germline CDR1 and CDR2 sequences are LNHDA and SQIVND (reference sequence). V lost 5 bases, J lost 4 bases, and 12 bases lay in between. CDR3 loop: CASSGGFRYNSPLHF. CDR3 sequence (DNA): TGTGCCAGTAGTGGAGGGTTTCGGTATAATTCACCCCTCCACTTT. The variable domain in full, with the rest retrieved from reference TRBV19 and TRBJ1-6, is DGGITQSPKYLFRKEGQNVTLSCEQNLNHDAMYWYRQDPGQGLRLIYYSQIVNDFQKGDIAEGYSVSREKKESFPLTVTSAQKNPTAFYLCASSGGFRYNSPLHFGNGTRLTVT.

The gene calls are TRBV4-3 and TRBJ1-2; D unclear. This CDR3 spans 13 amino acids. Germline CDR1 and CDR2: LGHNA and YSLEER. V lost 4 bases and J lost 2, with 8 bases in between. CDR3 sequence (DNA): TGCGCCAGCAGCCCCGTGTCCAACTATGGCTACACCTTC. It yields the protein CASSPVSNYGYTF.

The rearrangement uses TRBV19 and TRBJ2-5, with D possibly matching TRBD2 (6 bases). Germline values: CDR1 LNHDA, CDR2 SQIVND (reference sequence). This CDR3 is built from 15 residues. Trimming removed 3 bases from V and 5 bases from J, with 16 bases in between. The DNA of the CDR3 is TGTGCCAGTAGTATTTACCAGGGAGGAGAGGAGACCCAGTACTTC. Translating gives CASSIYQGGEETQYF. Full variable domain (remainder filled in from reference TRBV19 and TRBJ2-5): DGGITQSPKYLFRKEGQNVTLSCEQNLNHDAMYWYRQDPGQGLRLIYYSQIVNDFQKGDIAEGYSVSREKKESFPLTVTSAQKNPTAFYLCASSIYQGGEETQYFGPGTRLLVL.

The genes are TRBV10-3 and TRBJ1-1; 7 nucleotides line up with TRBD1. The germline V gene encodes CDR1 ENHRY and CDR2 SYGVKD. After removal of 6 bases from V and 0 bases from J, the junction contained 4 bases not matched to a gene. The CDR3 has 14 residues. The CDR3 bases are TGTGCCATCAGACTCAGGGGGATGAACACTGAAGCTTTCTTT. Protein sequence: CAIRLRGMNTEAFF.

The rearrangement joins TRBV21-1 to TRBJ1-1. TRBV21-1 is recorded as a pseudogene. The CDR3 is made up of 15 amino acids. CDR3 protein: CASSKNAASDTEAFF. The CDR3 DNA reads TGTGCCAGCAGCAAAAATGCGGCGTCGGACACTGAAGCTTTCTTT.

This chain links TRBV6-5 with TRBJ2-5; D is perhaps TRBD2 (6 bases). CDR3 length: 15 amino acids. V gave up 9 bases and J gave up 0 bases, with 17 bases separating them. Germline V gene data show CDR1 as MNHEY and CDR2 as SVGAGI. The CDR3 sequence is CASSSGDQYQETQYF. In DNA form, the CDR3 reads TGTGCCAGTTCATCGGGGGACCAGTACCAAGAGACCCAGTACTTC.

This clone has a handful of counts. This CDR3 is CAWSQMVGPSEKLFF. CDR3 DNA sequence: TGTGCCTGGAGCCAGATGGTTGGTCCAAGTGAAAAACTGTTTTTT. V is TRBV30 and J is TRBJ1-4; D is ambiguous. Trimming removed 3 bases from V and 7 bases from J, with 18 bases in between. CDR3 length: 15 residues. CDR1 and CDR2 (germline): GTSNPN, SVGIG (reference sequence).

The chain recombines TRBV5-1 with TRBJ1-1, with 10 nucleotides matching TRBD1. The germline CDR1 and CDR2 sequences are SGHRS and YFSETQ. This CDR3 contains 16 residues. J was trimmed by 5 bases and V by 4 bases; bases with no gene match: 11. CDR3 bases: TGCGCCAGCAGCCTAGGGACAGGGGAGGGAAATACTGAAGCTTTCTTT. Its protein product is CASSLGTGEGNTEAFF. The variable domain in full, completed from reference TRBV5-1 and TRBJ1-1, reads KAGVTQTPRYLIKTRGQQVTLSCSPISGHRSVSWYQQTPGQGLQFLFEYFSETQRNKGNFPGRFSGRQFSNSRSEMNVSTLELGDSALYLCASSLGTGEGNTEAFFGQGTRLTVV.

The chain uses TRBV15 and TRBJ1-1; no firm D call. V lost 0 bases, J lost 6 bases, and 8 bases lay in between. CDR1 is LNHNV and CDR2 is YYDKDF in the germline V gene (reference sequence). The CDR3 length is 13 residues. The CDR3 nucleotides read TGTGCCACCAGCAGAGATTATGCAGCTGAAGCTTTCTTT. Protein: CATSRDYAAEAFF. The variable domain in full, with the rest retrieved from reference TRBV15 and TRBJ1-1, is DAMVIQNPRYQVTQFGKPVTLSCSQTLNHNVMYWYQQKSSQAPKLLFHYYDKDFNNEADTPDNFQSRRPNTSFCFLDIRSPGLGDTAMYLCATSRDYAAEAFFGQGTRLTVV.

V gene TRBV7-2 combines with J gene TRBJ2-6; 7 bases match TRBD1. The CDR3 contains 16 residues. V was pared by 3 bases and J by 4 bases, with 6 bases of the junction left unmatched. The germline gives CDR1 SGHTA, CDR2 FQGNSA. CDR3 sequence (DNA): TGTGCCAGCAGCTTCGACAGGGTGCCCGGGGCCAACGTCCTGACTTTC. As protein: CASSFDRVPGANVLTF. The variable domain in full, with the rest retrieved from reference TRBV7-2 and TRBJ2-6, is GAGVSQSPSNKVTEKGKDVELRCDPISGHTALYWYRQSLGQGLEFLIYFQGNSAPDKSGLPSDRFSAERTGGSVSTLTIQRTQQEDSAVYLCASSFDRVPGANVLTFGAGSRLTVL.

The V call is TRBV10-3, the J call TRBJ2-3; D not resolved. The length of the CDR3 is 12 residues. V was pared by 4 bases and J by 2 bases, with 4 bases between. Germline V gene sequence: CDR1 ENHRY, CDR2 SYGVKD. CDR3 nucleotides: TGTGCCATCAGTGGCGACACAGATACGCAGTATTTT. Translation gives CAISGDTDTQYF.

The CDR3 spells CATSRGWGTTYEQYF. DNA for the CDR3: TGTGCCACCAGCAGAGGGTGGGGGACAACTTACGAGCAGTACTTC. J is TRBJ2-7 and V is TRBV15; TRBD1 is a possible D gene (6 bases). The ends were cut back, 1 base at V and 4 bases at J, with 14 bases in the middle. Germline-derived CDR1 and CDR2 are LNHNV and YYDKDF (reference sequence). The CDR3 has 15 amino acids.

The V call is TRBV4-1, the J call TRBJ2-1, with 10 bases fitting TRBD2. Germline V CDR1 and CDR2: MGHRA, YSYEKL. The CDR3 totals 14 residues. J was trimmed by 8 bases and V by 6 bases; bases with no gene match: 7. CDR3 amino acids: CASRTHSGGYEQFF. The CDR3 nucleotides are TGCGCCAGCAGAACGCATAGCGGGGGGTATGAGCAGTTCTTC.

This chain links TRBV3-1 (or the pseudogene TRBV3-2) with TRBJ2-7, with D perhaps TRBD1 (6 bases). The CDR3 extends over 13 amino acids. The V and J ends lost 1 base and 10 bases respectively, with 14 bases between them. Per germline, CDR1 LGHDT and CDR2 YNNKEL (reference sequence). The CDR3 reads CASSQGTLTGQYF. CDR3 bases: TGTGCCAGCAGCCAAGGCACCTTGACAGGCCAGTACTTC.

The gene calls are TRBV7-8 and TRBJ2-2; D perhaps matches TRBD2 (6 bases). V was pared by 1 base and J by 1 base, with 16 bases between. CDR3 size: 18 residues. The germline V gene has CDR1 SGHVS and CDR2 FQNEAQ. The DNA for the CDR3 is TGTGCCAGCAGCTTAGAGGTTGGCGGGGCCGGGAACACCGGGGAGCTGTTTTTT. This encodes CASSLEVGGAGNTGELFF.

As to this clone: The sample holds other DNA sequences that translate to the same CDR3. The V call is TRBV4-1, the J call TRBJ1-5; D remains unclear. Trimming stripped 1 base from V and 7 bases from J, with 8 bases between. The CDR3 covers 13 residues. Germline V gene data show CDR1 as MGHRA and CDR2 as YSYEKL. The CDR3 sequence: CASSQGRDQPQHF. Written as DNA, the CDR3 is TGCGCCAGCAGCCAAGGGAGAGACCAGCCCCAGCATTTT.

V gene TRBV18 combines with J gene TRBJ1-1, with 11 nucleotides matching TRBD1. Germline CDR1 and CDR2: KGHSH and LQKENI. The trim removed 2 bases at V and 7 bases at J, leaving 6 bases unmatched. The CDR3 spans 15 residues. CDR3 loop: CASSPAGQGAREAFF. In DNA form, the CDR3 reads TGTGCCAGCTCACCAGCAGGACAGGGGGCGCGTGAAGCTTTCTTT. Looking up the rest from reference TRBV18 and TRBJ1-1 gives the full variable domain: NAGVMQNPRHLVRRRGQEARLRCSPMKGHSHVYWYRQLPEEGLKFMVYLQKENIIDESGMPKERFSAEFPKEGPSILRIQQVVRGDSAAYFCASSPAGQGAREAFFGQGTRLTVV.

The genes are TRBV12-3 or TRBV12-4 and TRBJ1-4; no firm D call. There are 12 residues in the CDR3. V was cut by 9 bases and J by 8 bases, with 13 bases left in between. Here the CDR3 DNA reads TGTGCCAGTTCGCGGGGAAGGGAAAAACTGTTTTTT. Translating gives CASSRGREKLFF.

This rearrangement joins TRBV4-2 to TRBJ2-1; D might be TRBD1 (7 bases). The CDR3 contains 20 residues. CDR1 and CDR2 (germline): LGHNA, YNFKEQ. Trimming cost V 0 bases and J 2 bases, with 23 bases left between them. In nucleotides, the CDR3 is TGTGCCAGCAGCCAAGACGCGGGACAGCGGGTTGGGGATCCCTACAATGAGCAGTTCTTC. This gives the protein CASSQDAGQRVGDPYNEQFF.

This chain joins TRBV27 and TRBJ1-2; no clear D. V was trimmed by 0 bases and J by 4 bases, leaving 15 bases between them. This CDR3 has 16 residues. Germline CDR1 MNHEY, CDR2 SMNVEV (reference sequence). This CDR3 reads CASSLSPIRGSYGYTF. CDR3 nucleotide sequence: TGTGCCAGCAGTTTATCCCCCATCAGAGGGAGCTATGGCTACACCTTC.

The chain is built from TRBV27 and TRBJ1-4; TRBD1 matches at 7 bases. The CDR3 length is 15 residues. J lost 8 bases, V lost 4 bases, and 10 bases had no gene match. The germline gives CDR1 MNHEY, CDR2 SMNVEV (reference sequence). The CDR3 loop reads CASSSTRDSREKLFF. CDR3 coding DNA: TGTGCCAGCAGTTCTACCCGGGACAGCCGAGAAAAACTGTTTTTT.